A selection of T cell receptor beta chains follows, all from one sample in a study of CD8 T cells in Susac syndrome. TCRdb fed the immunoSEQ multiplex PCR reads into MiXCR, producing one record per CDR3 protein. The profile covers about 200,000 distinct CDR3 sequences, with roughly 90% appearing a single time and roughly 0.087% taken by the ten largest. The sample taken for sequencing was CD4+ T cells from PBMCs. The receptors shown here come from a human donor with Susac syndrome. The CDR3 runs from the conserved cysteine through the conserved F or W. A D gene is named only where the DNA matches it firmly. Clone sizes are given selectively: once, few, many, or a class where the clone is expanded.

J | D | V | size | CDR3 | DNA
TRBJ2-1 | NA | TRBV11-3 | NA | CASSRSEEFYNEQFF | TGTGCCAGCAGCCGCAGCGAGGAATTTTACAATGAGCAGTTCTTC
TRBJ2-5 | TRBD2 | TRBV2 | NA | CASRYETSGGALGETQYF | TGTGCCAGCCGGTATGAGACTAGCGGGGGCGCCCTGGGAGAGACCCAGTACTTC
TRBJ1-4 | TRBD1 | TRBV12-3/TRBV12-4 | NA | CASSLHPQGAGGKLFF | TGTGCCAGCAGTCTACACCCCCAGGGGGCAGGTGGAAAACTGTTTTTT
TRBJ2-1 | NA | TRBV28 | NA | CASSLLARNEQFF | TGTGCCAGCAGTTTACTAGCTAGAAATGAGCAGTTCTTC
TRBJ2-1 | TRBD2 | TRBV20-1 | NA | CSAGTSGDLFYNEQFF | TGCAGTGCGGGGACTAGCGGGGACCTCTTTTACAATGAGCAGTTCTTC
TRBJ2-2 | NA | TRBV12-5 | NA | CASGLLAGFGTGELFF | TGTGCTAGTGGTTTGTTGGCAGGGTTCGGTACCGGGGAGCTGTTTTTT
TRBJ1-2 | TRBD1 | TRBV2 | NA | CASIDGTANYGYTF | TGTGCCAGCATCGACGGGACAGCTAACTATGGCTACACCTTC
TRBJ1-6 | TRBD1 | TRBV6-5 | once | CASTDQGGPNSPLHF | TGTGCCAGCACCGACCAGGGGGGACCTAATTCACCCCTCCACTTT
TRBJ1-3 | NA | TRBV5-5 | NA | CASSRGFTGNTIYF | TGTGCCAGCAGCAGGGGCTTTACTGGAAACACCATATATTTT
TRBJ2-3 | TRBD2 | TRBV20-1 | NA | CSARPRTSGRFTDTQYF | TGCAGTGCTAGACCAAGGACTAGCGGGAGATTCACAGATACGCAGTATTTT
TRBJ2-1 | TRBD2 | TRBV9 | NA | CASSVPTSVPYNEQFF | TGTGCCAGCAGCGTGCCTACTAGCGTACCCTACAATGAGCAGTTCTTC
TRBJ2-5 | NA | TRBV10-3 | NA | CAISGTAKETQYF | TGTGCCATCAGTGGGACGGCAAAAGAGACCCAGTACTTC
TRBJ2-5 | NA | TRBV7-3 | NA | CASSRRRQETQYF | TGTGCCAGCAGCAGGCGGCGGCAAGAGACCCAGTACTTC
TRBJ1-2 | NA | TRBV2 | NA | CASSPDNYGYTF | TGTGCCAGCAGTCCGGATAACTATGGCTACACCTTC
TRBJ2-7 | NA | TRBV28 | NA | CASSFVNRPRDEQYF | TGTGCCAGCAGTTTCGTTAACCGGCCGCGGGACGAGCAGTACTTC
TRBJ1-1 | TRBD1 | TRBV6-1 | NA | CASRAGQGGDTEAFF | TGTGCCAGCAGAGCAGGACAGGGGGGGGACACTGAAGCTTTCTTT
TRBJ1-6 | NA | TRBV20-1 | NA | CSARDLRGRGSVSSPLHF | TGCAGTGCTAGAGATCTACGTGGGAGGGGCTCAGTGAGTTCACCCCTCCACTTT
TRBJ2-2 | NA | TRBV19 | NA | CASSPTLVTGELFF | TGTGCCAGTAGTCCAACCCTAGTGACCGGGGAGCTGTTTTTT
TRBJ1-1 | NA | TRBV12-3/TRBV12-4 | NA | CASRGPGAFF | TGTGCCAGCAGGGGGCCTGGGGCTTTCTTT
TRBJ2-1 | NA | TRBV6-1 | NA | CASRDVGANEQFF | TGTGCCAGCAGGGACGTCGGCGCGAATGAGCAGTTCTTC
TRBJ1-1 | TRBD1 | TRBV6-1 | NA | CASSSGQGATEAFF | TGTGCCAGCAGCTCGGGACAGGGGGCCACTGAAGCTTTCTTT
TRBJ2-6 | NA | TRBV11-1 | NA | CASSLVWRWGQGQFPGANVLTF | TGTGCCAGCAGCTTAGTTTGGCGCTGGGGGCAGGGTCAATTCCCTGGGGCCAACGTCCTGACTTTC
TRBJ1-4 | NA | TRBV5-1 | NA | CASSFQGLNEKLFF | TGCGCCAGCAGCTTTCAAGGGCTTAATGAAAAACTGTTTTTT
TRBJ2-7 | NA | TRBV7-8 | NA | CASSSRLETGPYEQYF | TGTGCCAGCAGCTCAAGATTAGAAACAGGGCCCTACGAGCAGTACTTC
TRBJ2-5 | TRBD1 | TRBV5-6 | once | CASSTTGTGRKTQYF | TGTGCCAGCAGCACTACCGGGACAGGACGGAAGACCCAGTACTTC
TRBJ2-7 | TRBD2 | TRBV12-3/TRBV12-4 | once | CASSRAGGPAGEQYF | TGTGCCAGCAGCCGAGCGGGGGGGCCGGCGGGAGAGCAGTACTTC